Listed below are T cell receptor beta chains from one sample, sequenced in a study of blood T cell repertoires in COVID-19. Some clones are missing from TCRdb's copy, which holds only in-frame ones; the method was immunoSEQ multiplex PCR. The data contain about 270,000 clones, 65% to 90% of them seen just once; the ten biggest clones take up approximately 9.6%. The sample taken for sequencing was PBMCs or T cells enriched from blood (not recorded which). The source is a woman aged 50 to 60 with acute COVID-19. The CDR3 runs from the conserved cysteine through the conserved F or W.

J gene	V gene	CDR3 protein
TRBJ1-1	TRBV5-4	CASSLDRVKSGTEAFF
TRBJ1-1	TRBV18	CASSPLPGQLMNTEAFF
TRBJ1-1	TRBV29-1	CSSSRTGFAEAFF
TRBJ2-1	TRBV14	CASSQDPPLRNEQFF
TRBJ1-2	TRBV6-5	CASSYSGTGQGYGYTF
TRBJ1-1	TRBV12-3/TRBV12-4	CASTPTGRVGAFF
TRBJ1-2	TRBV9	CASSVAVQTFYGYTF
TRBJ1-2	TRBV3-1/TRBV3-2	CASSHLEAANYGYTF
TRBJ2-3	TRBV9	CASSNSGGGATDTQYF
TRBJ1-5	TRBV6-2/TRBV6-3	CASSRDSNQPQHF
TRBJ1-1	TRBV7-3	CASSLTPDRGREEAFF
TRBJ1-1	TRBV9	CASSETGLNTEAFF
TRBJ2-1	TRBV9	CASSVAGDHEQFF
TRBJ1-2	TRBV7-2	CASSLALDNYGYTF
TRBJ1-5	TRBV19	CASTGTGAGQPQHF
TRBJ2-5	TRBV24-1	CATSEETQYF
TRBJ1-2	TRBV18	CASTTSLDYGYTF
TRBJ2-5	TRBV14	CASSRGRKYQETQYF
TRBJ1-6	TRBV5-4	CASSSANGQGGGSPLHF
TRBJ2-5	TRBV2	CASSYGLAEETQYF
TRBJ2-4	TRBV5-4	CASSAGQGNIQYF
TRBJ1-3	TRBV5-8	CASSARWDMPKDTIYF
TRBJ1-1	TRBV4-2	CASSHDSGRNTEAFF
TRBJ2-1	TRBV5-4	CASSNPRGRYNEQFF
TRBJ1-1	TRBV18	CASSPREQMDTEAFF
TRBJ2-2	TRBV11-3	CASSLRGLNTGELFF
TRBJ2-7	TRBV7-8	CASSLGRGGPYEQYF
TRBJ2-3	TRBV9	CASSGTSGKTSTDTQYF
TRBJ1-1	TRBV6-5	CASSTRWVLNTEAFF
TRBJ1-1	TRBV11-3	CASSLVAGVRGTEAFF
TRBJ1-1	TRBV18	CASSPGLGGNTEAFF
TRBJ1-3	TRBV10-2	CASSSYSGNTIYF
TRBJ2-7	TRBV5-4	CASSLEQGAYEQYF
TRBJ2-4	TRBV19	CASSPGQEKNIQYF
TRBJ1-5	TRBV7-9	CASSGTANQPQHF
TRBJ2-7	TRBV15	CATSRGLAGSSSYEQYF
TRBJ2-1	TRBV14	CASSHPGTGFNEQFF
TRBJ2-1	TRBV3-1/TRBV3-2	CASSQGLTEQFF
TRBJ2-2	TRBV5-1	CASSLEPLSNTGELFF
TRBJ1-5	TRBV7-2	CASSSGTGGYQPQHF
TRBJ1-2	TRBV6-5	CASSYSIGRGASGYTF
TRBJ2-5	TRBV27	CASSRQGEVGTQYF
TRBJ1-1	TRBV7-9	CASSLQVVTPEAFF
TRBJ1-2	TRBV5-5	CASSLYGREGYGYTF
TRBJ1-5	TRBV6-5	CASSRAREWQPQHF
TRBJ1-2	TRBV7-2	CASSFGGLNYGYTF
TRBJ1-2	TRBV12-3/TRBV12-4	CASSLTGAYGYTF
TRBJ1-5	TRBV4-3	CASSQDYSNQPQHF
TRBJ2-1	TRBV28	CASSLPQGYNEQFF
TRBJ1-1	TRBV19	CASRVTENTEAFF
TRBJ1-2	TRBV27	CASSLAEGSNYGYTF
TRBJ1-5	TRBV19	CASSGQGIRNQPQHF
TRBJ2-3	TRBV12-5	CASGPRTSADTQYF
TRBJ2-2	TRBV7-2	CASSRDRVDTGELFF
TRBJ2-3	TRBV4-3	CASSQDVAGAGTDTQYF
TRBJ1-6	TRBV19	CASSIQDYNSPLHF
TRBJ2-7	TRBV6-5	CASSSARDSTYEQYF
TRBJ1-1	TRBV9	CASSGIRGRSTEAFF